Following are 28 T cell receptor beta chains from one sample sequenced in a study of cytomegalovirus exposure and HLA in healthy donors. The PCR ran on 60 Vbeta and 13 Jbeta primers. Clones were sequenced by immunoSEQ multiplex PCR, and TCRdb holds only the in-frame ones, with some missing. Found here are about 190,000 clones, approximately 78% of them singletons; the top ten hold 1.7%. Material: PBMCs. The receptors originated from a young woman in good health and CMV-seronegative.

The J gene is TRBJ1-1, the V gene TRBV5-4; TRBD1 matches at 9 bases. The CDR3 covers 14 residues. The J segment lost 6 bases and the V segment lost 5 bases, leaving 8 bases of the junction unmatched. From germline, CDR1 is SGHNT and CDR2 YYREEE (reference sequence). CDR3 nucleotides: TGTGCCAGCAGGGCGGGACAGGGATTTTCTGAAGCTTTCTTT. Its protein product is CASRAGQGFSEAFF.

This chain links TRBV27 with TRBJ2-3, with 9 bases aligning to TRBD2. Trimming at V came to 3 bases and at J to 4 bases, leaving 5 bases not matched to a gene. This CDR3 comprises 15 residues. Germline CDR1 MNHEY, CDR2 SMNVEV (reference sequence). The CDR3 spells CASSFASGIADTQYF. The CDR3 region has the DNA TGTGCCAGCAGTTTCGCTAGCGGGATCGCAGATACGCAGTATTTT.

The chain combines TRBV28 with TRBJ1-2, with D possibly matching TRBD1 (5 bases). This CDR3 is 13 amino acids long. In germline, CDR1 is MDHEN, CDR2 SYDVKM. The V end was cut by 5 bases, the J end by 8 bases, with 15 bases between. The CDR3 nucleotides are TGTGCCAGCAGTACGTCCCCCGGGGGGGGCTACACCTTC. Amino acids: CASSTSPGGGYTF.

The CDR3 protein is CASSLREAYLGYTF. The CDR3 region has the DNA TGTGCCAGTAGCCTCCGGGAGGCTTACTTGGGCTACACCTTC. This chain connects TRBV19 to TRBJ1-2; D gene ambiguous. Trimming pared 6 bases from V and 8 bases from J, leaving 19 bases between. Germline V gives CDR1 LNHDA, CDR2 SQIVND (reference sequence). This CDR3 spans 14 amino acids. Using reference TRBV19 and TRBJ1-2 for the parts outside the CDR3, the full variable domain is DGGITQSPKYLFRKEGQNVTLSCEQNLNHDAMYWYRQDPGQGLRLIYYSQIVNDFQKGDIAEGYSVSREKKESFPLTVTSAQKNPTAFYLCASSLREAYLGYTFGSGTRLTVV.

The gene calls are TRBV5-4 and TRBJ1-6, with D possibly TRBD1 on 5 matching bases. The CDR3 consists of 14 residues. Trimming left V 3 bases short and J 7 bases short, with 11 bases between. Germline CDR1 is SGHNT and CDR2 is YYREEE (reference sequence). CDR3 bases: TGTGCCAGCAGCTCCCCCCAGGGAAATTCACCCCTCCACTTT. Its translation is CASSSPQGNSPLHF.

The chain combines TRBV18 with TRBJ1-4; possible D gene TRBD1, 6 bases. Germline V gene data show CDR1 as KGHSH and CDR2 as LQKENI. The CDR3 sequence is 14 residues long. V shed 4 bases and J shed 3 bases, with 9 bases lying between them. As DNA, the CDR3 is TGTGCCAGCTCACGCCGACAGGCTAATGAAAAACTGTTTTTT. It specifies CASSRRQANEKLFF.

This chain links TRBV28 with TRBJ2-1, with no clear D. From germline, CDR1 is MDHEN and CDR2 SYDVKM. This CDR3 comprises 12 residues. V was clipped by 6 bases and J by 7 bases, with 10 bases between them. CDR3: CASSFLLNEQFF. The CDR3 DNA sequence: TGTGCCAGCAGCTTCCTCCTAAATGAGCAGTTCTTC.

The V call is TRBV4-2, the J call TRBJ1-5, with D perhaps TRBD1 (5 bases). CDR1 is LGHNA and CDR2 is YNFKEQ in the germline V gene. V was shortened by 0 bases and J by 5 bases, with 11 bases between the two germline ends. CDR3 length equals 15 residues. CDR3 DNA: TGTGCCAGCAGCCAAGATCGGGGGGAGGATCAGCCCCAGCATTTT. Amino acid sequence: CASSQDRGEDQPQHF.

The chain recombines TRBV4-1 with TRBJ2-2; D unclear. The CDR3 is 16 residues long. Trimming stripped 0 bases from V and 4 bases from J, with 12 bases between. Germline assignment: CDR1 MGHRA and CDR2 YSYEKL. The CDR3 here is CASSQDALVSTGELFF. CDR3 coding DNA: TGCGCCAGCAGCCAAGATGCCCTAGTTAGCACCGGGGAGCTGTTTTTT.

V is TRBV7-2 and J is TRBJ2-3, with TRBD1 matching over 7 bases. Germline trimming cut 8 bases from V and 6 bases from J; bases unmatched to any gene: 8. Germline V gives CDR1 SGHTA, CDR2 FQGNSA. This CDR3 region has 13 residues. Here the CDR3 DNA reads TGTGCCAGCGGGCAAGGGGGCTGGGATACGCAGTATTTT. It is translated as CASGQGGWDTQYF.

The V call is TRBV11-2, the J call TRBJ2-7; weak D call: TRBD1 (5 bases). CDR3 length: 15 residues. Germline V lookup: CDR1 SGHAT, CDR2 FQNNGV. The V gene lost 2 bases and the J gene lost 2 bases, with 13 bases spanning the gap. The CDR3 here is CASSLSERGPYEQYF. The CDR3 DNA follows: TGTGCCAGCAGCTTATCGGAAAGGGGTCCCTACGAGCAGTACTTC.

This clone was counted only a few times. The chain has TRBV14 and TRBJ2-7, with D possibly being TRBD1 (6 bases). V lost 2 bases to trimming and J lost 0 bases, with 20 bases between them. Germline lookup yields CDR1 SGHDN and CDR2 FVKESK. The CDR3 sequence is 18 residues long. CDR3 DNA sequence: TGTGCCAGCAGCCAAACCCCCCTCGGACAGCGAAGCTCCTACGAGCAGTACGTC. Its protein is CASSQTPLGQRSSYEQYV.

This chain joins TRBV11-3 and TRBJ2-7; 11 bases agree with TRBD2. Germline trimming cut 5 bases from V and 7 bases from J; bases unmatched to any gene: 7. The CDR3 has 14 residues. Germline V gene lookup returns CDR1 SGHNT and CDR2 YENEEA. The CDR3 sequence is CASSGSGRAGEQYV. DNA for the CDR3: TGTGCCAGCAGCGGTAGCGGGAGGGCCGGAGAGCAGTACGTC.

The chain has TRBV30 and TRBJ1-4; tentatively, D is TRBD1 (6 bases). Deletions cut 0 bases from V and 5 bases from J, with 10 bases between. The CDR3 spans 14 residues. The germline CDR1 and CDR2 sequences are GTSNPN and SVGIG (reference sequence). Here the CDR3 DNA reads TGTGCCTGGAGTGTTCAGGGGCTAAATGAAAAACTGTTTTTT. Protein sequence: CAWSVQGLNEKLFF.

V is TRBV7-2 and J is TRBJ2-1; the match to TRBD2 covers 14 bases. V gave up 1 base and J gave up 9 bases; unmatched junction bases: 8. Germline V CDR1 and CDR2: SGHTA, FQGNSA. This CDR3 region has 17 residues. The CDR3 region is CASSLGPGTSGSGEQFF. DNA for the CDR3: TGTGCCAGCAGCTTAGGACCAGGGACTAGCGGGAGCGGTGAGCAGTTCTTC.

This clone has just a few counts. J is TRBJ2-1 and V is TRBV23-1; the match to TRBD1 covers 11 bases. TRBV23-1 is annotated as an ORF whose role is uncertain. The ends lost 3 bases at V and 11 bases at J; junction bases unmatched: 6. The CDR3 is 14 amino acids. The CDR3 nucleotides are TGCGCCAGCAGTCAGGACAGGGGGCTCGGTAAGCAGTTCTTC. This encodes CASSQDRGLGKQFF.

The V gene is TRBV4-3, the J gene TRBJ2-1; D is uncertain. The CDR3 sequence is 17 residues long. Germline V lookup: CDR1 LGHNA, CDR2 YSLEER. The V gene lost 1 base and the J gene lost 0 bases, with 13 bases spanning the gap. DNA of the CDR3: TGCGCCAGCAGCCAAGCCCCCAGCGCCAGCTCCTACAATGAGCAGTTCTTC. It yields the protein CASSQAPSASSYNEQFF.

The chain joins TRBV28 to TRBJ1-5, with D perhaps TRBD1 (5 bases). This CDR3 spans 17 amino acids. V lost 5 bases to trimming and J lost 4 bases, with 21 bases between them. Germline-derived CDR1 and CDR2 are MDHEN and SYDVKM. DNA of the CDR3: TGTGCCAGCAGTCCCGTGTCAGGCACGGAGGGGAATCAGCCCCAGCATTTT. Translated: CASSPVSGTEGNQPQHF.

V usage is TRBV27 and J usage is TRBJ2-4; D is possibly TRBD2 (5 bases). This CDR3 region has 16 residues. Trimming removed 5 bases at V and 3 bases at J, with 17 bases between. Germline V gene data show CDR1 as MNHEY and CDR2 as SMNVEV (reference sequence). The CDR3 loop is CASSMDFLRGKNIQYF. CDR3 nucleotide sequence: TGTGCCAGCAGTATGGACTTTTTGCGTGGCAAAAACATTCAGTACTTC.

This clone was detected only a few times. V and J are TRBV11-2 and TRBJ2-7; D is undetermined. The CDR3 has 15 amino acids. With 0 bases removed from V and 0 bases from J, the gap between germline ends came to 9 bases. CDR1 and CDR2 from the germline V gene are SGHAT and FQNNGV. The CDR3 DNA sequence: TGTGCCAGCAGCTTAGATCAGGTTACCTCCTACGAGCAGTACTTC. This codes for CASSLDQVTSYEQYF.

V and J are TRBV18 and TRBJ2-1; 10 positions agree with TRBD2. CDR1 is KGHSH, CDR2 LQKENI, per germline. V gave up 3 bases and J gave up 6 bases; unmatched junction bases: 8. The CDR3 spans 16 residues. CDR3 in amino acids: CASSPAELAGINEQFF. Written as DNA, the CDR3 is TGTGCCAGCTCACCCGCGGAACTAGCGGGGATCAATGAGCAGTTCTTC.

This clone was counted a single time. The chain recombines TRBV6-5 with TRBJ1-2, with a possible D match to TRBD1 (6 bases). The CDR3 consists of 16 residues. CDR1 and CDR2 from the germline V gene are MNHEY and SVGAGI. Trimming took off 0 bases at V and 0 bases at J, with 11 bases between the two ends. The CDR3 region has the DNA TGTGCCAGCAGTTACTCCGGGGGGGGCGCTAACTATGGCTACACCTTC. Translation: CASSYSGGGANYGYTF.

The chain has TRBV5-6 and TRBJ1-1; 8 bases line up with TRBD1. After removal of 0 bases from V and 2 bases from J, the junction contained 9 bases not matched to a gene. The CDR3 contains 17 residues. Germline V gene sequence: CDR1 SGHDT, CDR2 YYEEEE. CDR3 sequence reads: CASSLVKTGVRNTEAFF. DNA of the CDR3: TGTGCCAGCAGCTTGGTGAAGACAGGGGTAAGAAACACTGAAGCTTTCTTT.

The chain uses TRBV7-9 and TRBJ2-7, with 7 bases matching TRBD1. This CDR3 is 13 amino acids long. Trimming cost V 4 bases and J 3 bases; bases outside gene matches: 3. Germline V CDR1 and CDR2: SEHNR, FQNEAQ (reference sequence). The CDR3 DNA follows: TGTGCCAGCAGCTCCGGGACAGACTACGAGCAGTACGTC. This sequence encodes CASSSGTDYEQYV.

The chain recombines TRBV30 with TRBJ1-6, with a weak D call TRBD1 (6 bases). Germline assignment: CDR1 GTSNPN and CDR2 SVGIG (reference sequence). CDR3 length equals 13 residues. V was cut by 3 bases and J by 11 bases, with 14 bases left in between. CDR3 nucleotide sequence: TGTGCCTGGAGCGAACAGGGTATCCCACCCCTCCACTTT. Its protein is CAWSEQGIPPLHF.

The chain uses TRBV7-9 and TRBJ2-7; TRBD1 aligns across 9 bases. From germline, CDR1 is SEHNR and CDR2 FQNEAQ (reference sequence). CDR3 size: 16 residues. V lost 0 bases to trimming and J lost 5 bases; unmatched junction nucleotides: 8. The CDR3 DNA sequence: TGTGCCAGCAGCTTAGCTCTTGGACAGGGGAAGAACGAGCAGTACTTC. It specifies CASSLALGQGKNEQYF.

V is TRBV2 and J is TRBJ1-3; D ambiguous. Germline CDR1 is SNHLY and CDR2 is FYNNEI. There are 13 residues in the CDR3. V gave up 6 bases and J gave up 11 bases, with 17 bases separating them. The CDR3 DNA reads TGTGCCAGCAGAGGGTCGGAGGTTCTCCCCATATATTTT. Translation: CASRGSEVLPIYF.

The chain is built from TRBV10-3 and TRBJ1-2; TRBD1 agrees at 7 bases. The CDR3 has 12 amino acids. V gave up 4 bases and J gave up 8 bases; unmatched junction bases: 4. Germline V CDR1 and CDR2: ENHRY, SYGVKD. The CDR3 is CAISGGQRGYTF. The CDR3 bases are TGTGCCATCAGTGGGGGACAGAGAGGCTACACCTTC.